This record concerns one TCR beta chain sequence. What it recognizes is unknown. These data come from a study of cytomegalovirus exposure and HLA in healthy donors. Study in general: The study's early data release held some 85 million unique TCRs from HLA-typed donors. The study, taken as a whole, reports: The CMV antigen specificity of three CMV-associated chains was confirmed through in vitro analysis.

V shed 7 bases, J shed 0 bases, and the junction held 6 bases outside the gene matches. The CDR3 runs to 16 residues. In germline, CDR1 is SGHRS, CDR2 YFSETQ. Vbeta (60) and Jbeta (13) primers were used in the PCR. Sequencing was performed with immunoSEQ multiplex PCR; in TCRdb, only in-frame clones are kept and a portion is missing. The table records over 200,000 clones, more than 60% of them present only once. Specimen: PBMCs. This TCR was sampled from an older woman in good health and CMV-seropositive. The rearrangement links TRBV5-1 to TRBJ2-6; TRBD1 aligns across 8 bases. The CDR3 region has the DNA TGCGCCAGCTCAACAGGGGGTAGCTCTGGGGCCAACGTCCTGACTTTC. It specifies CASSTGGSSGANVLTF.